These 9 T cell receptor beta chains were all obtained from the same sample, sequenced in a study of response to subunit inactivated influenza vaccine. Each CDR3 protein is one row after TCRdb ran MiXCR on the RT-PCR reads. The sample shows some 800,000 distinct CDR3 sequences, about 20% of them seen only once. The sample here was PBMCs from blood, taken roughly 5 days after vaccination. The receptors were gathered from a man aged 45-65 years who received an inactivated influenza vaccine.

The gene calls are TRBV7-2 and TRBJ2-7; 12 bases fit TRBD2. Germline V gives CDR1 SGHTA, CDR2 FQGNSA. The ends lost 4 bases at V and 10 bases at J; junction bases unmatched: 2. The CDR3 length is 12 residues. The CDR3 coding sequence is TGTGCCAGCAGCTCCGGACTAGCGGGACAGTACTTC. Encoded protein: CASSSGLAGQYF.

In this sample, this clonotype turned up a few times. V and J are TRBV12-3 or TRBV12-4 and TRBJ1-1, with D unclear. The V end lost 2 bases, the J end lost 1 base, and 5 bases lay between the germline ends. The CDR3 runs 13 residues. The CDR3 protein is CASSLQTNTEAFF. CDR3 DNA sequence: TGTGCCAGCAGTTTACAAACGAACACTGAAGCTTTCTTT.

This chain uses TRBV28 with TRBJ2-1; 14 nucleotides align to TRBD2. The V and J ends lost 7 bases and 5 bases, in that order; junction bases with no gene match: 1. The CDR3 extends over 14 amino acids. Germline V gene lookup returns CDR1 MDHEN and CDR2 SYDVKM. Here the CDR3 DNA reads TGTGCCAGCAAGGGACTAGCGGGAGACAATGAGCAGTTCTTC. The encoded protein is CASKGLAGDNEQFF.

The rearrangement joins TRBV6-1 to TRBJ2-3; 15 bases are shared with TRBD2. Germline-derived CDR1 and CDR2 are MNHNS and SASEGT. The CDR3 totals 18 residues. The V and J ends lost 5 bases and 4 bases, in that order; junction bases with no gene match: 10. CDR3 residues: CASSPVSGLAGGSDTQYF. Written as DNA, the CDR3 is TGTGCCAGCAGTCCGGTATCGGGACTAGCGGGAGGCTCAGATACGCAGTATTTT.

This clonotype was recorded at least ten times. The rearrangement links TRBV14 to TRBJ2-5, with D perhaps TRBD1 (5 bases). Trimming removed 1 base from V and 0 bases from J, with 9 bases in between. Germline V gene data show CDR1 as SGHDN and CDR2 as FVKESK. This CDR3 has 15 amino acids. CDR3 amino acids: CASSQGGWYQETQYF. The CDR3 nucleotides read TGTGCCAGCAGCCAAGGGGGCTGGTACCAAGAGACCCAGTACTTC.

The genes are TRBV9 and TRBJ2-1; D is uncertain. Germline V gene data show CDR1 as SGDLS and CDR2 as YYNGEE. With 0 bases removed from V and 6 bases from J, the gap between germline ends came to 10 bases. This CDR3 is 14 amino acids long. In DNA form, the CDR3 reads TGTGCCAGCAGCGTAGGTGGGATCTCCAATGAGCAGTTCTTC. Protein: CASSVGGISNEQFF.

This clonotype was seen repeatedly, ten times or more. The V call is TRBV7-3, the J call TRBJ1-1; 8 bases map to TRBD1. Germline V lookup: CDR1 SGHTA, CDR2 FQGTGA. The CDR3 is 17 amino acids. After removal of 0 bases from V and 1 base from J, the junction contained 7 bases not matched to a gene. The CDR3 region is CASSLTPGQVTNTEAFF. The CDR3 nucleotides are TGTGCCAGCAGCTTAACCCCGGGACAGGTCACGAACACTGAAGCTTTCTTT.

This clonotype showed up many times. The chain carries TRBV5-1 and TRBJ2-7; the D gene is possibly TRBD2 (5 bases). Germline V CDR1 and CDR2: SGHRS, YFSETQ. Trimming removed 0 bases at V and 2 bases at J, with 9 bases between. The CDR3 is 14 amino acids. In DNA, the CDR3 is TGCGCCAGCAGCTTGGATCCGGGGACCTACGAGCAGTACTTC. It translates to CASSLDPGTYEQYF.

The table lists this clonotype with a few counts. The genes are TRBV7-8 and TRBJ1-2; D not resolved. CDR3 length: 13 residues. The V gene lost 3 bases and the J gene lost 2 bases, with 7 bases spanning the gap. Looked up from germline, CDR1 is SGHVS and CDR2 is FQNEAQ. CDR3 region: CASSLTYNYGYTF. The CDR3, as DNA: TGTGCCAGCAGCTTGACCTACAACTATGGCTACACCTTC.